The clone carrying this TCR beta chain was detected ten times or more. As yet, its antigen is unknown. MiXCR, applied by TCRdb to the multiplex PCR reads, yields one record per CDR3 protein. The table records tens of thousands of distinct CDR3 sequences, approximately 30% of them present only once. This specimen comes from a study of breast tumors, draining lymph nodes, adjacent tissues. Study-level findings and limits: Data fit most tumor T cells coming from lymph node, expanding in tumor. Tumor repertoires ranked between lymph nodes and nontumor tissue in diversity, with V and J gene preferences.

Trimming left V 7 bases short and J 0 bases short, with 10 bases between. Germline CDR1 reads DFQATT; CDR2 reads SNEGSKA (reference sequence). CDR3 length: 14 residues. Breast cancer patients provided tissue from their axillary draining lymph nodes. V is TRBV20-1 and J is TRBJ1-6, with no clear D. Sequenced input: axillary lymph node tissue. The sequence derives from a female donor with breast cancer. Some clones in this sample may be carry-over from other donors' samples. CDR3 amino acids: CSVTRSSYNSPLHF. The CDR3 DNA reads as TGCAGTGTAACTCGTAGCTCCTATAATTCACCCCTCCACTTT.